This note documents a single T cell receptor beta chain sequence. The antigen remains undetermined. This sample stems from a study of cytomegalovirus exposure and HLA in healthy donors. Profiled with immunoSEQ multiplex PCR; TCRdb holds only in-frame clones, not every one. This sample carries roughly 70,000 clones, about 90% of them seen once, and the ten largest clones take 3.8%. The CDR3 is made up of 13 amino acids. CDR1 is MDHEN and CDR2 is SYDVKM in the germline V gene. Trimming pared 3 bases from V and 2 bases from J, leaving 8 bases between. General study results and limits: A few of the chains that were CMV-associated were confirmed in vitro to be specific for CMV antigens.

The sequence came from a young woman in good health and CMV-seropositive. The chain carries TRBV28 and TRBJ2-7; possibly TRBD1 for D (5 bases). Sequenced material: PBMCs. The CDR3 is CASSLGQTYEQYF. The DNA for the CDR3 is TGTGCCAGCAGTTTGGGGCAGACCTACGAGCAGTACTTC. Complete variable domain (other parts from reference TRBV28 and TRBJ2-7): DVKVTQSSRYLVKRTGEKVFLECVQDMDHENMFWYRQDPGLGLRLIYFSYDVKMKEKGDIPEGYSVSREKKERFSLILESASTNQTSMYLCASSLGQTYEQYFGPGTRLTVT.